The 10 T cell receptor beta chains reported below all come from one sample, sequenced in a study of T cell repertoires in cytomegalovirus infection. Each CDR3 protein gets one entry after TCRdb re-called the reads with MiXCR. The table records hundreds of thousands of distinct CDR3 sequences, roughly 26% of them present only once. Sequencing was carried out using CD8+ T cells from PBMCs. Receptors were obtained from a human donor in good health (CMV status not recorded). Some clones in this sample may be carry-over from other donors' samples.

This clonotype has ten or more counts. The chain joins TRBV12-3 or TRBV12-4 to TRBJ1-2, with a tentative D call TRBD1 (6 bases). V gave up 8 bases and J gave up 3 bases, with 13 bases separating them. The CDR3 spans 13 residues. Here the CDR3 DNA reads TGTGCCAGCTGGCTGGGGGGCGACTATGGCTACACCTTC. Translating gives CASWLGGDYGYTF.

The CDR3 loop is CATLRDRGDTEAFF. CDR3 nucleotide sequence: TGTGCCACGCTCCGGGACAGGGGAGACACTGAAGCTTTCTTT. This sequence joins TRBV15 and TRBJ1-1; 10 bases line up with TRBD1. The CDR3 loop spans 14 amino acids. Trimming at V came to 9 bases and at J to 3 bases, leaving 7 bases not matched to a gene. Per the germline V gene, CDR1 is LNHNV and CDR2 is YYDKDF (reference sequence).

This clonotype has more than one count but fewer than ten. V gene TRBV5-5 combines with J gene TRBJ1-2, with TRBD1 matching over 7 bases. This CDR3 region has 15 residues. Trimming removed 1 base from V and 2 bases from J; junction bases left unmatched: 5. Germline V lookup: CDR1 SGHKS, CDR2 YYEKEE (reference sequence). The CDR3 protein is CASSLRWGQNYGYTF. CDR3 nucleotide sequence: TGTGCCAGCAGCTTGAGGTGGGGACAGAACTATGGCTACACCTTC.

The CDR3 DNA follows: TGTGCCAGCAGCTTATCGAGCGGGGGGGATGAGCAGTTCTTC. Translated: CASSLSSGGDEQFF. V usage is TRBV7-9 and J usage is TRBJ2-1; the match to TRBD2 covers 10 bases. V was clipped by 2 bases and J by 8 bases; unmatched bases: 3. The CDR3 runs to 14 residues. Germline values: CDR1 SEHNR, CDR2 FQNEAQ (reference sequence).

This clonotype was counted ten times or more. The chain links TRBV27 to TRBJ2-7; a possible D gene is TRBD1 (7 bases). With 4 bases removed from V and 4 bases from J, the gap between germline ends came to 14 bases. Per germline, CDR1 MNHEY and CDR2 SMNVEV (reference sequence). The CDR3 covers 14 residues. CDR3 nucleotides: TGTGCCAGCAGTTCCGGGGGACAGCTATACGAGCAGTACTTC. As protein: CASSSGGQLYEQYF.

This rearrangement joins TRBV14 to TRBJ2-7; D is tentatively TRBD1 or TRBD2 (5 bases each). Germline V gives CDR1 SGHDN, CDR2 FVKESK. Trimming left V 1 base short and J 9 bases short, with 19 bases between. CDR3 length equals 15 residues. The CDR3 sequence is CASSQAGRTLRGQYF. The CDR3 DNA reads as TGTGCCAGCAGCCAAGCGGGACGGACTTTACGCGGGCAGTACTTC.

The genes are TRBV28 and TRBJ2-1; D perhaps matches TRBD2 (6 bases). The CDR3 covers 15 residues. The ends were cut back, 3 bases at V and 7 bases at J, with 16 bases in the middle. Germline V gene lookup returns CDR1 MDHEN and CDR2 SYDVKM. CDR3 sequence reads: CASSFQDYLKNEQFF. The CDR3 nucleotides read TGTGCCAGCAGTTTTCAGGACTACCTGAAAAATGAGCAGTTCTTC.

This clonotype was seen a single time. The J gene is TRBJ2-7, the V gene TRBV7-3; D is perhaps TRBD2 (6 bases). This CDR3 spans 11 amino acids. Germline V CDR1 and CDR2: SGHTA, FQGTGA. With 3 bases removed from V and 11 bases from J, the gap between germline ends came to 11 bases. In nucleotides, the CDR3 is TGTGCCAGCAGCTTCGGGACTGAGGAGTACTTC. Its translation is CASSFGTEEYF.

This clonotype was recorded at least ten times. The J gene is TRBJ2-1, the V gene TRBV4-3; 9 bases are a match to TRBD2. The CDR3 runs 17 residues. V lost 0 bases, J lost 6 bases, and 9 bases stayed unmatched. Germline CDR1 is LGHNA and CDR2 is YSLEER. The DNA for the CDR3 is TGCGCCAGCAGCCAAGATCAGGCGGGGGGGCCAGGCAATGAGCAGTTCTTC. Its translation is CASSQDQAGGPGNEQFF.

A few counts support this clonotype. V gene TRBV28 combines with J gene TRBJ1-5; D unresolved. V dropped 2 bases and J dropped 0 bases, with 8 bases sitting between them. The CDR3 runs 15 residues. The germline V gene has CDR1 MDHEN and CDR2 SYDVKM. In DNA, the CDR3 is TGTGCCAGCAGTTTAATAGTTAATAGCAATCAGCCCCAGCATTTT. Translating it yields CASSLIVNSNQPQHF.